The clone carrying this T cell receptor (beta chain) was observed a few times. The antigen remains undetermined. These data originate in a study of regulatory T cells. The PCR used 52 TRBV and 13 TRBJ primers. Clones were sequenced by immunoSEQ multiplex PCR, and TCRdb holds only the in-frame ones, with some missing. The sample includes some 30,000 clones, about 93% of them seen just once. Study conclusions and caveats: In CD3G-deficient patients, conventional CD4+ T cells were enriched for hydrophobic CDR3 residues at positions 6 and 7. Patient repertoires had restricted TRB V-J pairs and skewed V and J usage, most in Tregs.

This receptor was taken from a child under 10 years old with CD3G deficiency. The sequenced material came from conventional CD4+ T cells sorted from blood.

In DNA form, the CDR3 reads TGTGCCAGCAGCTTAGTACAGGGGGAGACCCAGTACTTC. Its protein is CASSLVQGETQYF. This sequence joins TRBV7-8 and TRBJ2-5; TRBD1 matches at 7 bases. The V gene end was trimmed by 1 base and the J gene end by 5 bases; junction bases not matched to a gene: 1. The CDR3 is made up of 13 amino acids. Germline-derived CDR1 and CDR2 are SGHVS and FQNEAQ.